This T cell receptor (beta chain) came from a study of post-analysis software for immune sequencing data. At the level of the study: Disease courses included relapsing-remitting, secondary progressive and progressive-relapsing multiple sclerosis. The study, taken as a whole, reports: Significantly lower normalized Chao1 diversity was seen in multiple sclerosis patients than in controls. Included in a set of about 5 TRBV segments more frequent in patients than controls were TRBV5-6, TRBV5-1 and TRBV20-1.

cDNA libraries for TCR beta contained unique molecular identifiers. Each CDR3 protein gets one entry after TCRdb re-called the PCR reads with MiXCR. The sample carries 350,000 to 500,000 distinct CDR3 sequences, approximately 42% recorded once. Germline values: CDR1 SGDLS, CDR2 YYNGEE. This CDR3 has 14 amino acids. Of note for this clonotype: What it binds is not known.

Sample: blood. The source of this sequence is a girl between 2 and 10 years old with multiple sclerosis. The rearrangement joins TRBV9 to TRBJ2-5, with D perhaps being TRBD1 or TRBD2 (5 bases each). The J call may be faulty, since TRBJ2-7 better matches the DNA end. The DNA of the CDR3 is TGTGCCAGCAGCCCCCGGGACGCCAGGTCCGAGCAGTACTTC. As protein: CASSPRDARSEQYF.